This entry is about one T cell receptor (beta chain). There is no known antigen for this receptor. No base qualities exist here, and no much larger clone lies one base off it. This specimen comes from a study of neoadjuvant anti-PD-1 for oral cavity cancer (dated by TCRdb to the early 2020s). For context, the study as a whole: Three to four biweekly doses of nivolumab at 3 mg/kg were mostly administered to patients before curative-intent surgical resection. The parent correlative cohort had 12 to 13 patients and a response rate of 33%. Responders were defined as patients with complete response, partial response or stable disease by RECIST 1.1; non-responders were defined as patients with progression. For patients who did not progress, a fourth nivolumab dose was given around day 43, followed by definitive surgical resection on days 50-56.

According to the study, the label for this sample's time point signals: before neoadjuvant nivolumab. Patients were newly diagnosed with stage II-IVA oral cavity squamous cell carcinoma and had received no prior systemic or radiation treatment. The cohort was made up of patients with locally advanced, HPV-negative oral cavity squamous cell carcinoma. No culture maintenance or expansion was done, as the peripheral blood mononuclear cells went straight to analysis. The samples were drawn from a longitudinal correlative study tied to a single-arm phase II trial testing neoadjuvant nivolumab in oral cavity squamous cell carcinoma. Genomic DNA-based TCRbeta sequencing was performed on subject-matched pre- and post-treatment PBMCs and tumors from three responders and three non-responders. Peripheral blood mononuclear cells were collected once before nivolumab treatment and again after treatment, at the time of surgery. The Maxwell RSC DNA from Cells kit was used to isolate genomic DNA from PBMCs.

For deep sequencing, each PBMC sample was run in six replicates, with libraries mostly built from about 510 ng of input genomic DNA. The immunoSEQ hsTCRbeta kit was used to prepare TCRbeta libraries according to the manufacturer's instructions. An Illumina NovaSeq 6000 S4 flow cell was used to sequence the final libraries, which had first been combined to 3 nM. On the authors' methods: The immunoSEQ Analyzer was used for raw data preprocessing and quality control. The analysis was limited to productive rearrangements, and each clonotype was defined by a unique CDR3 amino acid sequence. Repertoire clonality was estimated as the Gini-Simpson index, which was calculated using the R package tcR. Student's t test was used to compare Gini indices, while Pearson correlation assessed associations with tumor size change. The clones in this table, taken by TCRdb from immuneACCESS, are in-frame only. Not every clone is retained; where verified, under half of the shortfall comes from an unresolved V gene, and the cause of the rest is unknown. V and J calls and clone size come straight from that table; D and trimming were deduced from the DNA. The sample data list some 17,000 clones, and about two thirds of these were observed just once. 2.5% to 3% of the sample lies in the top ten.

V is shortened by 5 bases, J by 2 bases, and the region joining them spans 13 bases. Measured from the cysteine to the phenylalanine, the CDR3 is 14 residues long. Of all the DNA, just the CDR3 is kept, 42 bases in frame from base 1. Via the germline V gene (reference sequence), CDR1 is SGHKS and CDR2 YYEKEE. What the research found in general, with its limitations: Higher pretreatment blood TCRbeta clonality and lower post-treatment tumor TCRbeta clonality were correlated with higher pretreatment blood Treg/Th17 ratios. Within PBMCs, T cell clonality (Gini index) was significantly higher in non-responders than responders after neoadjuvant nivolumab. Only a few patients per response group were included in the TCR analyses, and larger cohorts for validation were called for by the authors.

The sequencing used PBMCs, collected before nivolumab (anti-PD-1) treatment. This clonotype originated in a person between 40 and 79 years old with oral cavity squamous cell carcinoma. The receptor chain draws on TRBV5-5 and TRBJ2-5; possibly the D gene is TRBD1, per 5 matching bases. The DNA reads TGTGCCAGCAGTTTACAGGTCCTACAAGAGACCCAGTACTTC. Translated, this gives CASSLQVLQETQYF.